This TCR beta chain was obtained from a study of beta chain features in type 1 diabetes. Findings of the study overall: When Type 1 diabetes patients were examined, their TCRB CDR3s proved moderately but significantly shorter in all four CD4+ subsets. Insertions were fewer and deletions more numerous at VDJ junctions in type 1 diabetes patients.

Every bit of the isolated RNA underwent reverse transcription, so sequencing read expressed TCRB transcripts. The average output of naive, central memory and regulatory T cell samples was several million reads. Clones were sequenced by immunoSEQ multiplex PCR, and TCRdb holds only the in-frame ones, with some missing. The sample records some 660,000 clones, 11% to 15% being singletons. Sorting with CD45RO/CCR7/CD25/CD127/CD95/CD27 yielded naive, central memory, regulatory and stem-like memory CD4+ cells. Note on this clone: The antigen is undetermined.

V was clipped by 4 bases and J by 5 bases, with 11 bases between them. This CDR3 region has 14 residues. Germline assignment: CDR1 MGHRA and CDR2 YSYEKL. The source material was naive CD4+ T cells from blood. This sequence joins TRBV4-1 and TRBJ1-4, with unresolved D. The sequence was obtained from a man between 18 and 29 years old with type 1 diabetes. The CDR3 protein is CASSPQGLNEKLFF. The CDR3 DNA reads as TGCGCCAGCAGCCCCCAAGGGCTGAATGAAAAACTGTTTTTT.